What follows describes a single TCR beta chain. Its antigen is still unknown. These data belong to a study of T cell responses to AZD1222 COVID-19 vaccine. Trimming left V 0 bases short and J 6 bases short, with 12 bases between. The CDR3 has 15 amino acids. Germline V gives CDR1 SGHNT, CDR2 YENEEA. Libraries were prepared by immunoSEQ multiplex PCR; TCRdb keeps only in-frame clonotypes and omits some of them. This table holds around 130,000 clones, roughly 88% found once. Regarding the study as a whole: Breadth and depth of Spike-specific TCRs rose after two AZD1222 doses. Seropositivity was recorded at baseline in only 6 or 7 AZD1222 recipients. Close to half of spike-specific TCRs reportedly recognize unmutated variant regions.

The genes are TRBV11-3 and TRBJ2-1; the D gene is possibly TRBD2 (6 bases). Material: peripheral blood, obtained 28 days after the second AZD1222 dose. The TCR originated in an adult who received the AZD1222 COVID-19 vaccine. CDR3 in amino acids: CASSLEGEVSNEQFF. DNA of the CDR3: TGTGCCAGCAGCTTAGAGGGGGAGGTGAGCAATGAGCAGTTCTTC.